Shown below are 17 T cell receptor beta chains from a single sample sequenced in a study of blood T cell repertoires in COVID-19 (TCRdb year 2020). Library prep was done by the immunoSEQ multiplex PCR assay. TCRdb holds this immuneACCESS table with in-frame rearrangements only. Some clones are missing; in checked studies, unresolved V genes explain under half, and the rest has no known cause. The table for this sample lists around 29,000 clones; around 77% of them were counted only once. Almost 8% of the sample is held by the ten biggest clonotypes. Source material: peripheral blood. The receptor set was obtained from a woman in her 70s with active or convalescent COVID-19.

The chain's CDR3 is CASSHPGQGVGEKLFF. As DNA, the CDR3 is TGCGCCAGCAGCCATCCAGGGCAGGGGGTGGGTGAAAAACTGTTTTTT. The chain recombines TRBV4-3 with TRBJ1-4; TRBD1 matches at 7 bases. The J segment lost 7 bases and the V segment lost 3 bases, leaving 11 bases of the junction unmatched. The CDR3 spans 16 residues. The germline CDR1 and CDR2 sequences are LGHNA and YSLEER.

This clone was seen only once. V is TRBV27 and J is TRBJ2-7, with D uncertain. Trimming took 0 bases from V and 5 from J, leaving 14 bases between them. The germline CDR1 and CDR2 sequences are MNHEY and SMNVEV (reference sequence). The CDR3 runs to 15 residues. This chain's CDR3 is CASSLSPRTGNEQYF. The CDR3 DNA is TGTGCCAGCAGTTTATCGCCCCGAACGGGTAACGAGCAGTACTTC.

The CDR3: CASSLAGAGGSDIQYF. Written as DNA, the CDR3 is TGCGCCAGCAGCTTGGCGGGCGCGGGGGGGTCGGACATTCAGTACTTC. J is TRBJ2-4 and V is TRBV5-1; 9 positions agree with TRBD2. Trimming cost V 0 bases and J 8 bases; bases outside gene matches: 9. Germline V lookup: CDR1 SGHRS, CDR2 YFSETQ. This CDR3 is built from 16 residues.

This clone occurred a few times. The chain couples TRBV28 to TRBJ2-3; 7 nucleotides line up with TRBD1. This CDR3 spans 15 amino acids. Germline CDR1 reads MDHEN; CDR2 reads SYDVKM. After removal of 5 bases from V and 5 bases from J, the junction contained 10 bases not matched to a gene. The CDR3 here is CASSPPTGFGDTQYF. The DNA of the CDR3 is TGTGCCAGCAGTCCCCCGACAGGGTTCGGAGATACGCAGTATTTT. Combining the CDR3 with reference TRBV28 and TRBJ2-3 gives the whole variable domain DVKVTQSSRYLVKRTGEKVFLECVQDMDHENMFWYRQDPGLGLRLIYFSYDVKMKEKGDIPEGYSVSREKKERFSLILESASTNQTSMYLCASSPPTGFGDTQYFGPGTRLTVL.

This chain connects TRBV19 to TRBJ2-5; D gene unclear. CDR1 is LNHDA, CDR2 SQIVND, per germline (reference sequence). This CDR3 has 13 residues. With 4 bases removed from V and 2 bases from J, the gap between germline ends came to 8 bases. CDR3 nucleotide sequence: TGTGCCAGTAGTAAAAATCGGCAAGAGACCCAGTACTTC. Amino acid sequence: CASSKNRQETQYF.

This clone has a single count. The rearrangement uses TRBV13 and TRBJ2-7; D gene uncertain. Germline CDR1 reads PRHDT; CDR2 reads FYEKMQ (reference sequence). The V end was cut by 1 base, the J end by 1 base, with 5 bases between. This CDR3 spans 13 amino acids. CDR3 DNA: TGTGCCAGCAGCTTAGTACTGTCCTACGAGCAGTACTTC. Translation gives CASSLVLSYEQYF.

The chain recombines TRBV28 with TRBJ1-5, with D perhaps TRBD1 (6 bases). V was shortened by 4 bases and J by 1 base, with 11 bases between the two germline ends. Germline V gene data show CDR1 as MDHEN and CDR2 as SYDVKM. This CDR3 has 15 residues. Here the CDR3 reads CASSSDRFSNQPQHF. DNA for the CDR3: TGTGCCAGCAGTTCAGACAGGTTCAGCAATCAGCCCCAGCATTTT.

The chain is built from TRBV19 and TRBJ1-1; possible D gene TRBD1, 6 bases. Germline lookup yields CDR1 LNHDA and CDR2 SQIVND (reference sequence). The ends were cut back, 5 bases at V and 2 bases at J, with 12 bases in the middle. The length of the CDR3 is 14 residues. The CDR3 DNA sequence: TGTGCCAGTAGTCCAGGGGTCCCCAACACTGAAGCTTTCTTT. Its protein is CASSPGVPNTEAFF.

CDR3 sequence reads: CASSLAGVYEQYF. The DNA for the CDR3 is TGTGCCAGTAGTCTAGCGGGAGTCTACGAGCAGTACTTC. This rearrangement joins TRBV19 to TRBJ2-7, with TRBD2 identical over 10 bases. After removal of 5 bases from V and 3 bases from J, the junction contained 1 base not matched to a gene. Germline CDR1 reads LNHDA; CDR2 reads SQIVND (reference sequence). The CDR3 sequence is 13 residues long.

V and J are TRBV27 and TRBJ2-1; TRBD1 matches at 11 bases. With V trimmed by 4 bases and J by 7 bases, 9 bases remained unmatched. This CDR3 is built from 16 residues. CDR1 is MNHEY, CDR2 SMNVEV, per germline (reference sequence). CDR3 sequence: CASSSSDRGLGNEQFF. The CDR3 DNA follows: TGTGCCAGCAGTTCCTCGGACAGGGGGCTAGGGAATGAGCAGTTCTTC.

The J gene is TRBJ1-1, the V gene TRBV27; D is uncertain. In germline, CDR1 is MNHEY, CDR2 SMNVEV (reference sequence). This CDR3 has 12 amino acids. Deletions cut 3 bases from V and 7 bases from J, with 9 bases between. CDR3 amino acids: CASSFRGGEAFF. For the CDR3, the DNA is TGTGCCAGCAGTTTCCGGGGAGGTGAAGCTTTCTTT.

This chain links TRBV6-1 with TRBJ1-3; a weak D match, TRBD1 (5 bases). Trimming took 3 bases from V and 4 from J, leaving 13 bases between them. Per germline, CDR1 MNHNS and CDR2 SASEGT. There are 15 residues in the CDR3. This chain's CDR3 is CASSEPQTVGNTIYF. CDR3 nucleotides: TGTGCCAGCAGTGAGCCACAGACAGTCGGAAACACCATATATTTT.

CDR3 nucleotides: TGTGCCAGCAGTTTCCTTCTAGCGGGAGCTAATGAGCAGTTCTTC. This encodes CASSFLLAGANEQFF. J is TRBJ2-1 and V is TRBV28, with 10 bases identical to TRBD2. Germline CDR1 MDHEN, CDR2 SYDVKM. J gave up 7 bases and V 3 bases, and 6 bases lay outside the gene matches. The CDR3 length is 15 residues.

This clone was detected once. CDR3 residues: CASSQTGESQPQHF. The CDR3 region has the DNA TGTGCCAGCAGCCAGACAGGGGAGAGTCAGCCCCAGCATTTT. The chain has TRBV7-8 and TRBJ1-5; TRBD1 agrees at 8 bases. The V gene's germline CDR1 is SGHVS and CDR2 FQNEAQ. This CDR3 has 14 amino acids. With V trimmed by 5 bases and J by 6 bases, 6 bases remained unmatched.

V usage is TRBV7-7 and J usage is TRBJ2-1; a weak D match, TRBD2 (6 bases). V was clipped by 5 bases and J by 7 bases, with 6 bases between them. Germline V gene lookup returns CDR1 SSHAT and CDR2 FNYEAQ (reference sequence). CDR3 length: 11 residues. For the CDR3, the DNA is TGTGCCAGCAGCAGCGGGAATGAGCAGTTCTTC. Residues: CASSSGNEQFF.

The chain couples TRBV19 to TRBJ1-4; D remains ambiguous. The CDR3 spans 15 residues. V was shortened by 6 bases and J by 10 bases, with 21 bases between the two germline ends. Germline loops: CDR1 LNHDA, CDR2 SQIVND (reference sequence). The CDR3 spells CASSSGPAGSGKLFF. DNA for the CDR3: TGTGCCAGTAGCTCCGGCCCCGCGGGGAGTGGAAAACTGTTTTTT.

The gene calls are TRBV7-9 and TRBJ2-1, with 12 nucleotides matching TRBD2. In germline, CDR1 is SEHNR, CDR2 FQNEAQ (reference sequence). The CDR3 sequence is 18 residues long. Germline trimming cut 8 bases from V and 0 bases from J; bases unmatched to any gene: 11. The DNA for the CDR3 is TGTGCCAGCCGTACGGGGACTAGCGGGCGCAGCTCCTACAATGAGCAGTTCTTC. This gives the protein CASRTGTSGRSSYNEQFF.